These T cell receptor beta chains were read from a single sample in a study of control samples from healthy donors and cancer patients. The data were produced by immunoSEQ multiplex PCR, yet TCRdb's version contains in-frame clones alone and is incomplete. Of 130,000 or so clones in the sample, around 89% are singletons; the top ten hold 40%. The source material was blood. These receptors were taken from a man aged 45-65 years in good health. CDR3s include the opening cysteine and the closing phenylalanine or tryptophan. The order of the fields is J gene, V gene, clone size, D gene, CDR3 DNA, CDR3 protein. D genes are given only for firm matches. The size of a clone is reported for some rows only, either as once, few or many, or as a class for expanded clones.

TRBJ1-5	TRBV27	NA	TRBD1	TGTGCCAGCAGTACGGACAGGGACTTTGGTCAGCCCCAGCATTTT	CASSTDRDFGQPQHF
TRBJ2-2	TRBV19	NA	NA	TGTGCCAGCTCCTTGGGGTCCGGGGAGCTGTTTTTT	CASSLGSGELFF
TRBJ1-1	TRBV7-2	NA	NA	TGTGCCAGCAGCGGGGGAGGGGTCACTGAAGCTTTCTTT	CASSGGGVTEAFF
TRBJ2-7	TRBV2	NA	NA	TGTGCCAGCAGTGAATCGCTTGGGGGCTCGACCTACGAGCAGTACTTC	CASSESLGGSTYEQYF
TRBJ2-5	TRBV19	NA	TRBD1	TGTGCCAGTAGTATAGCAGGTTCCAGGGGGTCTGGCGAGACCCAGTACTTC	CASSIAGSRGSGETQYF
TRBJ1-4	TRBV19	NA	TRBD1	TGTGCCAGTAGTAAGTGGACAGGAGGGGAAAAACTGTTTTTT	CASSKWTGGEKLFF
TRBJ2-5	TRBV7-2	NA	NA	TGTGCCAGCAGCTCTATACGCGGCGAGAGGGAGACCCAGTACTTC	CASSSIRGERETQYF
TRBJ2-5	TRBV9	NA	NA	TGTGCCAGCAGCGTGACTCCTCAAGAGACCCAGTACTTC	CASSVTPQETQYF
TRBJ1-3	TRBV15	NA	NA	TGTGCCACCAGCAGAGATTCAGGGGTCGGAAACACCATATATTTT	CATSRDSGVGNTIYF
TRBJ2-7	TRBV5-1	NA	NA	TGCGCCAGCAGCTTGGGCAGCTACGACGAGCAGTACTTC	CASSLGSYDEQYF
TRBJ2-1	TRBV7-2	NA	NA	TGTGCCAGCACCCATAGTAGAGGGGACGCGGTGTTCTTC	CASTHSRGDAVFF
TRBJ1-2	TRBV27	NA	NA	TGTGCCAGCAGTTTATCTGGGCAGGGAACCTCCTATGGCTACACCTTC	CASSLSGQGTSYGYTF
TRBJ2-3	TRBV5-1	once	NA	TGCGCCAGCAGCCCCCTAACATCTAGCACAGATACGCAGTATTTT	CASSPLTSSTDTQYF
TRBJ1-2	TRBV27	NA	TRBD1	TGTGCCAGCAGTATCGAAACAGGGGGTGGCTACACCTTC	CASSIETGGGYTF
TRBJ1-3	TRBV11-2	NA	NA	TGTGCCAGCAGCTCCGGACGGTTCTCTGGAAACACCATATATTTT	CASSSGRFSGNTIYF
TRBJ1-2	TRBV19	NA	NA	TGTGCCAGTACCTCTTGGTGGCAGGCTAACTATGGCTACACCTTC	CASTSWWQANYGYTF
TRBJ2-3	TRBV3-1/TRBV3-2	NA	TRBD2	TGTGCCAGCAGCCAAGAAATCGGCAGCGGGGGGTCGCAGTATTTT	CASSQEIGSGGSQYF
TRBJ1-1	TRBV6-5	NA	TRBD1	TGTGCCACCTCCCGACAGGGCTTCATGAACACTGAAGCTTTCTTT	CATSRQGFMNTEAFF
TRBJ2-3	TRBV29-1	NA	NA	TGCAGCGTAGGGACTTCAACAGATACGCAGTATTTT	CSVGTSTDTQYF
TRBJ1-1	TRBV4-3	NA	NA	TGCGCCAGCAGCCAAGGAGGTCGGAGTACTGAAGCTTTCTTT	CASSQGGRSTEAFF
TRBJ1-3	TRBV6-5	NA	NA	TGTGCCAGCAGTTACGAGGCCTATTCTGGAAACACCATATATTTT	CASSYEAYSGNTIYF
TRBJ2-2	TRBV4-1	NA	TRBD2	TGCGCCAGCAGCCACCCAGGACTAGCGGCCCCCACCGGGGAGCTGTTTTTT	CASSHPGLAAPTGELFF
TRBJ1-5	TRBV11-2	NA	NA	TGTGCCAGCAGCGCCGCTGGCAATCAGCCCCAGCATTTT	CASSAAGNQPQHF
TRBJ1-2	TRBV19	NA	NA	TGTGCCAGTAGTCTGACGGACGGCTATGGCTACACCTTC	CASSLTDGYGYTF
TRBJ2-7	TRBV9	NA	TRBD1	TGTGCCAGCAGCGTAGGGACAGGTAGAAAGGACTACGAGCAGTACTTC	CASSVGTGRKDYEQYF
TRBJ1-2	TRBV7-2	NA	NA	TGTGCCAGCAGCTTAAGGACACACAGCGGCTACACCTTC	CASSLRTHSGYTF
TRBJ1-5	TRBV19	NA	TRBD1	TGTGCCAGTAGTCCGGGGACAGCTCAAGGGGCCCAGCATTTT	CASSPGTAQGAQHF
TRBJ1-5	TRBV6-2/TRBV6-3	NA	NA	TGTGCCAGCAGTTACTGGGGGGCATATCAGCCCCAGCATTTT	CASSYWGAYQPQHF
TRBJ2-2	TRBV24-1	NA	NA	TGTGCCACCAGTGATTGGAACACCGGGGAGCTGTTTTTT	CATSDWNTGELFF
TRBJ2-1	TRBV4-2	NA	TRBD2	TGTGCCAGCAGCCAAGAAGGTAGAGCGGGGGGGATCGATGAGCAGTTCTTC	CASSQEGRAGGIDEQFF
TRBJ1-4	TRBV2	NA	TRBD1	TGTGCCACCGTTATACAGGGGTCAACTAATGAAAAACTGTTTTTT	CATVIQGSTNEKLFF
TRBJ2-7	TRBV6-6	many	NA	TGTGCCAGCAGCCCGGACATAGCAAGCTCCTACGAGCAGTACTTC	CASSPDIASSYEQYF
TRBJ2-2	TRBV5-4	few	TRBD2	TGTGCCAGCAGCTTGTTCCTAGCGGGGGGAATCGGGGAGCTGTTTTTT	CASSLFLAGGIGELFF
TRBJ2-2	TRBV6-2/TRBV6-3	NA	NA	TGTGCCAGCAGTTACTCGAACATACTAAACACCGGGGAGCTGTTTTTT	CASSYSNILNTGELFF
TRBJ1-5	TRBV5-1	once	TRBD1	TGCGCCAGCAGCTTGGTTCGACAGGGGACGGGCATTAGGGATCAGCCCCAGCATTTT	CASSLVRQGTGIRDQPQHF
TRBJ2-2	TRBV27	NA	NA	TGTGCCAGCAGCCGCACAGGGATGAACACCGGGGAGCTGTTTTTT	CASSRTGMNTGELFF
TRBJ1-1	TRBV18	NA	TRBD1	TGTGCCAGCTCAGCCCGGGACAGGGGGCGTGTAGGAATGAACACTGAAGCTTTCTTT	CASSARDRGRVGMNTEAFF
TRBJ1-3	TRBV29-1	NA	TRBD1	TGCAGCGTTAAGACAGGGTTTGGAAACACCATATATTTT	CSVKTGFGNTIYF
TRBJ2-7	TRBV7-9	NA	TRBD1	TGTGCCAGCAGCCCGCGCTCGACAGGGAACGTTGGTTACGAGCAGTACTTC	CASSPRSTGNVGYEQYF
TRBJ2-7	TRBV4-1	NA	NA	TGCGCCAGCAGCCAGAATACCGGGGAAAACTCCTACGAGCAGTACTTC	CASSQNTGENSYEQYF
TRBJ2-1	TRBV30	NA	TRBD2	TGTGCCGGGGAGCGGGGGGGTTTAAATGAGCAGTTCTTC	CAGERGGLNEQFF
TRBJ1-1	TRBV6-5	NA	NA	TGTGCCAGCAGTTACGGAGGGGCGGGGAACACTGAAGCTTTCTTT	CASSYGGAGNTEAFF
TRBJ1-6	TRBV6-1	NA	NA	TGTGCCAGCAGTGATCCTATCGGCTCCTATAATTCACCCCTCCACTTT	CASSDPIGSYNSPLHF
TRBJ2-7	TRBV18	NA	NA	TGTGCCAGCTCACCGCCCGTAAGCTCCTACGAGCAGTACTTC	CASSPPVSSYEQYF
TRBJ2-5	TRBV7-2	NA	NA	TGTGCCAGCAGCTTAGTCTATGAGACCCAGTACTTC	CASSLVYETQYF
TRBJ1-1	TRBV29-1	NA	TRBD1	TGCAGCGTTCCCGCGGGGACAGGGTGGGAGAACACTGAAGCTTTCTTT	CSVPAGTGWENTEAFF
TRBJ1-1	TRBV27	NA	NA	TGTGCCAGCAGTCCGGGTTGGGTGAACACTGAAGCTTTCTTT	CASSPGWVNTEAFF
TRBJ2-5	TRBV7-9	NA	NA	TGTGCCAGCAGCCGGGGCGGGGAAGAGACCCAGTACTTC	CASSRGGEETQYF
TRBJ1-3	TRBV4-2	NA	TRBD1	TGTGCCAGCAGCCAAAGGGGGGGACAGACCTCTGGAAACACCATATATTTT	CASSQRGGQTSGNTIYF
TRBJ1-4	TRBV10-1	NA	NA	TGCGCCAGCATAGGGCCGGAAGGTCGGCGCACGAATGAAAAACTGTTTTTT	CASIGPEGRRTNEKLFF
TRBJ1-5	TRBV7-2	NA	NA	TGTGCCAGCAGCCAAGGCGGGGGCGGTCAGCCCCAGCATTTT	CASSQGGGGQPQHF
TRBJ2-1	TRBV5-1	NA	NA	TGCGCCAGCAGCTTGGAACCACAGAGTACGCTGAGGTTTTCGAATGAGCAGTTCTTC	CASSLEPQSTLRFSNEQFF
TRBJ2-3	TRBV3-1/TRBV3-2	NA	NA	TGTGCCAGCAGCCAGCCCGGATATGGCGGAGGTCCCAGCACAGATACGCAGTATTTT	CASSQPGYGGGPSTDTQYF
TRBJ2-1	TRBV5-5	NA	TRBD2	TGTGCCAGCAGTCCTGGACTAGCACGGGCCTACAATGAGCAGTTCTTC	CASSPGLARAYNEQFF
TRBJ1-5	TRBV6-6	NA	NA	TGTGCCAGCACCCCTCGAGCAGAGGGGCTTCAGCCCCAGCATTTT	CASTPRAEGLQPQHF
TRBJ2-2	TRBV7-6	NA	NA	TGTGCCAGCAGCTTAGCGGGGTCCAGGGGTGGTACCGGGGAGCTGTTTTTT	CASSLAGSRGGTGELFF
TRBJ1-1	TRBV10-2	NA	NA	TGCGCCAGCAGTGAGTATTCAGGAAACGCCGTAGGGAGTAACACTGAAGCTTTCTTT	CASSEYSGNAVGSNTEAFF
TRBJ2-5	TRBV18	NA	NA	TGTGCCAGCTCCCGAGACGGGCGCCAAGAGACCCAGTACTTC	CASSRDGRQETQYF